The 30 T cell receptor beta chains listed next were all sequenced from one sample in a study of CD8 T cells in Susac syndrome. The RNA, about 0.45 to 1 ug, was put through reverse transcription using random hexamers. From the immunoSEQ multiplex PCR reads, TCRdb called clonotypes with MiXCR, one entry per CDR3 protein. The sample shows 150,000 to 200,000 distinct CDR3 sequences, about 90% of them seen only once. The source material was CD4+ T cells from PBMCs. These receptors originate from a human donor in good health.

V and J are TRBV20-1 and TRBJ1-5, with TRBD1 identical over 8 bases. The J segment lost 4 bases and the V segment lost 2 bases, leaving 7 bases of the junction unmatched. Germline lookup yields CDR1 DFQATT and CDR2 SNEGSKA (reference sequence). The CDR3 runs 15 residues. The CDR3 coding sequence is TGCAGTGCTAGAAAAGGGACAGGTAAAAATCAGCCCCAGCATTTT. It yields the protein CSARKGTGKNQPQHF.

The V call is TRBV5-1, the J call TRBJ2-2, with D perhaps matching TRBD2 (5 bases). The V end lost 0 bases, the J end lost 4 bases, and 7 bases lay between the germline ends. The CDR3 is made up of 14 amino acids. Germline V gene data show CDR1 as SGHRS and CDR2 as YFSETQ. This chain's CDR3 is CASSLDGVTGELFF. The DNA for the CDR3 is TGCGCCAGCAGCTTGGACGGGGTCACCGGGGAGCTGTTTTTT.

The chain links TRBV3-1 to TRBJ1-3; D remains unclear. Trimming stripped 2 bases from V and 4 bases from J, with 12 bases between. This CDR3 contains 15 residues. CDR1 is LGHDT, CDR2 YNNKEL, per germline (reference sequence). CDR3 nucleotides: TGTGCCAGCAGCCAACGGGGTTCTGAAGGAAACACCATATATTTT. This codes for CASSQRGSEGNTIYF.

The V and J genes are TRBV30 and TRBJ2-1, with a weak D call TRBD2 (5 bases). This CDR3 has 15 amino acids. Germline values: CDR1 GTSNPN, CDR2 SVGIG (reference sequence). The ends were cut back, 3 bases at V and 0 bases at J, with 12 bases in the middle. CDR3 in amino acids: CAWSTTGSSYNEQFF. The CDR3 bases are TGTGCCTGGAGCACAACTGGGAGCTCCTACAATGAGCAGTTCTTC.

The chain combines TRBV3-1 with TRBJ1-4; perhaps TRBD1 as D (6 bases). This CDR3 region has 16 residues. Trimming removed 0 bases from V and 4 bases from J, with 12 bases in between. CDR1 LGHDT and CDR2 YNNKEL come from the germline V gene (reference sequence). In nucleotides, the CDR3 is TGTGCCAGCAGCCAAGACAGGGGTATCGGTAATGAAAAACTGTTTTTT. Amino acids: CASSQDRGIGNEKLFF.

The chain carries TRBV20-1 and TRBJ2-1; the D is unclear. V gave up 1 base and J gave up 0 bases, with 7 bases separating them. The CDR3 totals 14 residues. Germline CDR1 DFQATT, CDR2 SNEGSKA (reference sequence). CDR3 loop: CSARGRYSYNEQFF. The CDR3 DNA follows: TGCAGTGCTAGAGGCAGGTACTCCTACAATGAGCAGTTCTTC.

This chain links TRBV19 with TRBJ1-5; D gene unclear. Germline-derived CDR1 and CDR2 are LNHDA and SQIVND (reference sequence). The V and J ends lost 5 bases and 2 bases respectively, with 16 bases between them. The CDR3 has 16 amino acids. As DNA, the CDR3 is TGTGCCAGTAGTCCAAATAAGGAGAGGGGCAATCAGCCCCAGCATTTT. It yields the protein CASSPNKERGNQPQHF.

This clonotype came up a few times. The V gene is TRBV28, the J gene TRBJ2-7; D is unresolved. This CDR3 contains 11 residues. The germline V and J ends were trimmed by 5 bases and 4 bases, with 6 bases remaining between them. CDR1 and CDR2 from the germline V gene are MDHEN and SYDVKM. In DNA, the CDR3 is TGTGCCAGCAGTCTGGTATACGAGCAGTACTTC. This gives the protein CASSLVYEQYF. The full variable domain, with the rest looked up from reference TRBV28 and TRBJ2-7, is DVKVTQSSRYLVKRTGEKVFLECVQDMDHENMFWYRQDPGLGLRLIYFSYDVKMKEKGDIPEGYSVSREKKERFSLILESASTNQTSMYLCASSLVYEQYFGPGTRLTVT.

V and J are TRBV3-1 and TRBJ1-3, with a weak D call TRBD1 (5 bases). The length of the CDR3 is 13 residues. The germline V gene has CDR1 LGHDT and CDR2 YNNKEL (reference sequence). V was cut by 8 bases and J by 0 bases, with 8 bases left in between. This CDR3 reads CASGQGSGNTIYF. The CDR3 DNA is TGTGCCAGCGGGCAGGGCTCTGGAAACACCATATATTTT.

The gene calls are TRBV20-1 and TRBJ2-7, with D possibly TRBD2 on 6 matching bases. The V gene lost 7 bases and the J gene lost 3 bases, with 22 bases spanning the gap. The CDR3 extends over 15 amino acids. CDR1 and CDR2 (germline): DFQATT, SNEGSKA (reference sequence). CDR3 amino acids: CSVSGPRGSHYEQYF. The CDR3 nucleotides read TGCAGTGTCAGTGGTCCGCGGGGTTCCCACTACGAGCAGTACTTC.

The chain joins TRBV5-1 to TRBJ2-7, with D maybe TRBD1 (5 bases). The germline V and J ends were trimmed by 0 bases and 3 bases, with 7 bases remaining between them. Per the germline V gene, CDR1 is SGHRS and CDR2 is YFSETQ. This CDR3 is 13 amino acids long. CDR3 bases: TGCGCCAGCAGCTTGGTCCAGGGCTACGAGCAGTACTTC. The encoded protein is CASSLVQGYEQYF.

V usage is TRBV11-1 and J usage is TRBJ1-1; 9 nucleotides agree with TRBD1. CDR1 is SGHAT, CDR2 FQDESV, per germline (reference sequence). V shed 5 bases, J shed 11 bases, and the junction held 12 bases outside the gene matches. There are 14 residues in the CDR3. The CDR3 sequence: CASSPFSGTGLAFF. In nucleotides, the CDR3 is TGTGCCAGCAGCCCATTTTCCGGGACAGGGTTGGCTTTCTTT. The full variable domain, with the rest looked up from reference TRBV11-1 and TRBJ1-1, is EAEVAQSPRYKITEKSQAVAFWCDPISGHATLYWYRQILGQGPELLVQFQDESVVDDSQLPKDRFSAERLKGVDSTLKIQPAELGDSAMYLCASSPFSGTGLAFFGQGTRLTVV.

The rearrangement links TRBV5-6 to TRBJ2-7; possible D gene TRBD2, 5 bases. Germline V gene sequence: CDR1 SGHDT, CDR2 YYEEEE. V lost 2 bases and J 2 bases, leaving 8 bases between the germline ends. The CDR3 spans 13 residues. CDR3 region: CASSFSGTYEQYF. The CDR3 DNA reads TGTGCCAGCAGCTTCAGCGGAACCTACGAGCAGTACTTC.

The J gene is TRBJ2-2, the V gene TRBV5-4, with D hard to call. Germline CDR1 is SGHNT and CDR2 is YYREEE (reference sequence). This CDR3 contains 13 residues. V lost 0 bases and J lost 5, with 5 bases in between. For the CDR3, the DNA is TGTGCCAGCAGCTTGGAGGGTACCGGGGAGCTGTTTTTT. Translated: CASSLEGTGELFF.

This chain uses TRBV28 with TRBJ2-4; 11 nucleotides agree with TRBD1. The CDR3 is 15 residues long. V lost 6 bases and J lost 8; bases outside the gene matches: 9. Germline CDR1 reads MDHEN; CDR2 reads SYDVKM. The CDR3 loop is CASRPWTGGGYIQYF. The CDR3 bases are TGTGCCAGCAGGCCCTGGACAGGGGGCGGTTACATTCAGTACTTC.

This clonotype was counted once. The chain has TRBV9 and TRBJ2-3; D is unclear. Germline-derived CDR1 and CDR2 are SGDLS and YYNGEE. The CDR3 is 12 residues long. V shed 7 bases and J shed 9 bases, with 15 bases lying between them. The CDR3 protein is CASSEPGETQYF. The CDR3 DNA follows: TGTGCCAGCTCCGAACCCGGAGAAACGCAGTATTTT.

V usage is TRBV28 and J usage is TRBJ1-1, with D maybe TRBD1 (5 bases). Germline values: CDR1 MDHEN, CDR2 SYDVKM. This CDR3 region has 15 residues. V was pared by 2 bases and J by 0 bases, with 10 bases between. The CDR3 DNA reads TGTGCCAGCAGTTTAGGGGGACGCTTGAACACTGAAGCTTTCTTT. Its translation is CASSLGGRLNTEAFF.

This chain uses TRBV6-2 or TRBV6-3 with TRBJ1-5, with 10 bases lining up with TRBD1. This CDR3 comprises 16 residues. The ends lost 4 bases at V and 2 bases at J; junction bases unmatched: 5. CDR1 and CDR2 from the germline V gene are MNHEY and SVGEGT. DNA of the CDR3: TGTGCCAGCAGTTCGGGACAGGGGAGCGGCAATCAGCCCCAGCATTTT. Amino acid sequence: CASSSGQGSGNQPQHF.

Of note for this clonotype: The junction does not match germline at one end; this may be a read error. This chain joins TRBV30 and TRBJ1-3, with TRBD1 matching 9 bases. Germline V gives CDR1 GTSNPN, CDR2 SVGIG (reference sequence). The CDR3 sequence is 15 residues long. This chain's CDR3 is CAWYRDRASENTIYF. Here the CDR3 DNA reads TGTGCCTGGTACCGGGACAGGGCTTCTGAAAACACCATATATTTT.

This chain's CDR3 is CATSRGLRDAAGEQFF. The CDR3 DNA is TGTGCCACCAGCAGAGGCCTCCGGGATGCGGCGGGTGAGCAGTTCTTC. The chain carries TRBV15 and TRBJ2-1; tentative D call: TRBD2 (5 bases). V dropped 1 base and J dropped 9 bases, with 19 bases sitting between them. This CDR3 is 16 amino acids long. Per germline, CDR1 LNHNV and CDR2 YYDKDF (reference sequence). Full variable domain (missing parts from reference TRBV15 and TRBJ2-1): DAMVIQNPRYQVTQFGKPVTLSCSQTLNHNVMYWYQQKSSQAPKLLFHYYDKDFNNEADTPDNFQSRRPNTSFCFLDIRSPGLGDTAMYLCATSRGLRDAAGEQFFGPGTRLTVL.

The chain is built from TRBV7-2 and TRBJ2-5, with no clear D. Germline CDR1 reads SGHTA; CDR2 reads FQGNSA. The V gene lost 5 bases and the J gene lost 9 bases, with 10 bases spanning the gap. This CDR3 has 11 amino acids. The CDR3 nucleotides are TGTGCCAGCAGCCTAACTGGGGCCCAGTACTTC. It codes for CASSLTGAQYF.

CDR3 in DNA: TGTGCCAGCAGTCTAACAGGACGAAAAAAACTGTTTTTT. This translates into CASSLTGRKKLFF. The chain carries TRBV12-3 or TRBV12-4 and TRBJ1-4; possibly TRBD1 for D (5 bases). The CDR3 has 13 amino acids. Trimming stripped 5 bases from V and 9 bases from J, with 13 bases between.

This rearrangement joins TRBV6-5 to TRBJ2-1; D gene uncertain. This CDR3 is 14 amino acids long. V lost 0 bases, J lost 4 bases, and 7 bases lay in between. Looked up from germline, CDR1 is MNHEY and CDR2 is SVGAGI. CDR3 residues: CASSYSDLYNEQFF. The DNA of the CDR3 is TGTGCCAGCAGTTACTCTGACTTGTACAATGAGCAGTTCTTC.

The V and J genes are TRBV7-6 and TRBJ2-2; TRBD1 aligns across 7 bases. Trimming cost V 5 bases and J 1 base; bases outside gene matches: 10. This CDR3 has 17 amino acids. CDR1 is SGHVS, CDR2 FNYEAQ, per germline. The CDR3 spells CASSATGSVGNTGELFF. In DNA, the CDR3 is TGTGCCAGCAGCGCGACAGGGAGTGTTGGGAACACCGGGGAGCTGTTTTTT. Full variable domain (rest looked up from reference TRBV7-6 and TRBJ2-2): GAGVSQSPRYKVTKRGQDVALRCDPISGHVSLYWYRQALGQGPEFLTYFNYEAQQDKSGLPNDRFSAERPEGSISTLTIQRTEQRDSAMYRCASSATGSVGNTGELFFGEGSRLTVL.

The chain carries TRBV19 and TRBJ2-1; no firm D call. Germline CDR1 LNHDA, CDR2 SQIVND (reference sequence). The CDR3 contains 14 residues. Trimming removed 3 bases at V and 9 bases at J, with 15 bases between. The CDR3 bases are TGTGCCAGTAGTATGGGGATTCTGTACCGTGAGCAGTTCTTC. This codes for CASSMGILYREQFF.

The V and J genes are TRBV5-1 and TRBJ2-7; 8 bases agree with TRBD1. CDR3 length: 15 amino acids. With V trimmed by 6 bases and J by 3 bases, 11 bases remained unmatched. From germline, CDR1 is SGHRS and CDR2 YFSETQ. CDR3 nucleotides: TGCGCCAGCACCGAGGGGGCAGGGGGCGTCTACGAGCAGTACTTC. Translated: CASTEGAGGVYEQYF.

CDR3 nucleotides: TGCAGTGCTAGGGGACAGGGCGTCGGGGAGCTGTTTTTT. Protein sequence: CSARGQGVGELFF. The gene calls are TRBV20-1 and TRBJ2-2, with 9 bases matching TRBD1. V gave up 3 bases and J gave up 7 bases; unmatched junction bases: 3. Germline V lookup: CDR1 DFQATT, CDR2 SNEGSKA (reference sequence). The CDR3 spans 13 residues.

The chain couples TRBV2 to TRBJ2-2, with TRBD2 as a possible D gene (6 bases). The ends were cut back, 8 bases at V and 1 base at J, with 11 bases in the middle. The length of the CDR3 is 14 residues. The germline CDR1 and CDR2 sequences are SNHLY and FYNNEI. The CDR3 region is CASQAGQNTGELFF. CDR3 nucleotides: TGTGCCAGCCAAGCGGGCCAGAACACCGGGGAGCTGTTTTTT.

The chain carries TRBV5-1 and TRBJ2-5; no clear D gene. The CDR3 has 15 amino acids. Trimming stripped 4 bases from V and 1 base from J, with 14 bases between. Germline V gene data show CDR1 as SGHRS and CDR2 as YFSETQ. CDR3 in amino acids: CASSNGRAFQETQYF. In DNA form, the CDR3 reads TGCGCCAGCAGCAACGGACGGGCCTTCCAAGAGACCCAGTACTTC.

This chain uses TRBV28 with TRBJ2-7, with a weak D call TRBD2 (5 bases). Germline V gives CDR1 MDHEN, CDR2 SYDVKM. V dropped 2 bases and J dropped 0 bases, with 8 bases sitting between them. There are 14 residues in the CDR3. CDR3 nucleotides: TGTGCCAGCAGTTTAACGGGGAGCTCCTACGAGCAGTACTTC. Translation gives CASSLTGSSYEQYF.